This TCR beta chain originates from a study of T-cell reconstitution after alpha-beta-depleted transplantation in children. Study conclusions and caveats: Expanded graft clones numbering several hundred reportedly gave rise to alpha-beta T cells about two months after transplant.

Note on this clonotype: The target antigen is unknown.

With 4 bases clipped from V and 6 bases from J, the junction kept 9 bases outside the gene matches. CDR3 length equals 15 residues. Germline CDR1 reads LGHNA; CDR2 reads YSLEER. Researchers prepared the TCRbeta library using unique molecular identifiers, the study reports. Each CDR3 protein gets one entry after TCRdb re-called the PCR reads with MiXCR. The sample shows nearly 350,000 distinct CDR3 sequences, around 15% of them seen only once. This sequence was found in a male patient aged 2 to 10 who had a stem cell transplant for acute lymphoblastic leukemia, so the T cells may come from the graft donor. The source was PBMCs, mostly from graft donor cells, collected 360 days after TCRalphabeta/CD19-depleted stem cell transplant. J is TRBJ2-1 and V is TRBV4-3; 7 nucleotides align to TRBD1. The CDR3 DNA reads as TGCGCCAGCAGCCCACACAGGGGAGTAGGCAATGAGCAGTTCTTC. As protein: CASSPHRGVGNEQFF.